The entry below describes one T cell receptor (beta chain). Its antigen is as yet unknown. The J segment lost 0 bases and the V segment lost 1 base, leaving 11 bases of the junction unmatched. The CDR3 is 20 residues long. Germline V gene lookup returns CDR1 DFQATT and CDR2 SNEGSKA (reference sequence). Carrying unique molecular identifiers, the cDNA also gained a universal primer site through template switching. One entry per CDR3 protein results from TCRdb running MiXCR on the 5' RACE reads. The sample contains about 1.7 million distinct CDR3 sequences, 25% to 35% of which appear only once. The sample comes from a study of identical twins. Study outcomes and limitations: Zero-insertion analyses might be partly confounded by invariant T cells like MAIT and iNKT.

The V call is TRBV20-1, the J call TRBJ2-3; 15 bases align to TRBD2. This clonotype was obtained from a newborn girl in good health. Sequenced: cord blood. The CDR3 sequence: CSARGISGLAGGPSTDTQYF. CDR3 DNA sequence: TGCAGTGCTAGAGGAATCTCGGGACTAGCGGGAGGCCCTAGCACAGATACGCAGTATTTT.